Listed here is a single TCR beta chain. Only in-frame clones appear in the TCRdb table, and some are missing; sequencing was by immunoSEQ multiplex PCR. The sample lists 65,000 to 95,000 clones; approximately 85% were seen once. Germline values: CDR1 LNHDA, CDR2 SQIVND (reference sequence). This CDR3 comprises 15 residues. V was shortened by 0 bases and J by 4 bases, with 10 bases between the two germline ends. This record comes from a study of T cell responses to AZD1222 COVID-19 vaccine. The sequenced sample was peripheral blood, obtained 28 days after the second AZD1222 dose. The clonotype originates from an adult who received the AZD1222 COVID-19 vaccine. The chain combines TRBV19 with TRBJ1-5; D is possibly TRBD1 (6 bases). This CDR3 reads CASSIDRGRNQPQHF. As DNA, the CDR3 is TGTGCCAGTAGTATAGACAGGGGCCGTAATCAGCCCCAGCATTTT.